The next 29 T cell receptor beta chains were all read from a single sample in a study of cytomegalovirus exposure and HLA in healthy donors. PCR employed 60 Vbeta and 13 Jbeta primers. Sequencing was performed with immunoSEQ multiplex PCR; in TCRdb, only in-frame clones are kept and a portion is missing. The table records 55,000 to 70,000 clones, almost 70% of them present only once. The sample taken for sequencing was PBMCs. Receptors originate from a man between 40 and 49 years old in good health and CMV-seropositive.

This clone was seen only a few times. The chain employs TRBV27 and TRBJ2-2; D ambiguous. The germline V and J ends were trimmed by 6 bases and 5 bases, with 4 bases remaining between them. This CDR3 has 11 amino acids. The germline V gene encodes CDR1 MNHEY and CDR2 SMNVEV (reference sequence). CDR3 sequence reads: CASRTTGELFF. The CDR3 nucleotides read TGTGCCAGCAGGACTACCGGGGAGCTGTTTTTT.

The J gene is TRBJ2-7, the V gene TRBV6-5; weak D call: TRBD2 (7 bases). This CDR3 has 15 amino acids. V shed 1 base and J shed 6 bases, with 16 bases lying between them. Germline lookup yields CDR1 MNHEY and CDR2 SVGAGI. This CDR3 is CASSYFDGGQGEQYF. CDR3 DNA: TGTGCCAGCAGTTACTTTGACGGGGGGCAGGGCGAGCAGTACTTC.

The chain is built from TRBV29-1 and TRBJ1-4; D is unresolved. This CDR3 spans 14 amino acids. The germline CDR1 and CDR2 sequences are SQVTM and ANQGSEA. With 0 bases removed from V and 4 bases from J, the gap between germline ends came to 9 bases. CDR3 sequence: CSVEEQDLNEKLFF. DNA of the CDR3: TGCAGCGTTGAAGAGCAGGATCTTAATGAAAAACTGTTTTTT.

The rearrangement joins TRBV30 to TRBJ1-1; unclear D gene. This CDR3 contains 14 residues. Trimming shortened V by 2 bases and J by 0 bases, and 10 bases separated the two germline ends. Germline V gene data show CDR1 as GTSNPN and CDR2 as SVGIG (reference sequence). The CDR3 nucleotides are TGTGCCTGGAGTATGCACAAAATGAACACTGAAGCTTTCTTT. It encodes CAWSMHKMNTEAFF. The full variable domain, in which reference TRBV30 and TRBJ1-1 provide the parts outside the CDR3, is SQTIHQWPATLVQPVGSPLSLECTVEGTSNPNLYWYRQAAGRGLQLLFYSVGIGQISSEVPQNLSASRPQDRQFILSSKKLLLSDSGFYLCAWSMHKMNTEAFFGQGTRLTVV.

This rearrangement joins TRBV10-3 to TRBJ1-2; the D is unclear. The CDR3 runs to 15 residues. The germline gives CDR1 ENHRY, CDR2 SYGVKD. Trimming took 0 bases from V and 8 from J, leaving 16 bases between them. CDR3 amino acids: CAISESRGGPGGYTF. CDR3 nucleotide sequence: TGTGCCATCAGTGAGTCGAGAGGAGGGCCCGGGGGCTACACCTTC.

This chain links TRBV11-2 with TRBJ2-2, with TRBD2 identical over 9 bases. CDR3 size: 16 residues. Germline values: CDR1 SGHAT, CDR2 FQNNGV. J lost 5 bases, V lost 6 bases, and 10 bases had no gene match. The CDR3 sequence: CASSAGAGGYTGELFF. The CDR3 nucleotides read TGTGCCAGCAGTGCAGGAGCGGGGGGATATACCGGGGAGCTGTTTTTT.

The chain uses TRBV5-4 and TRBJ2-7; the D gene is possibly TRBD1 (6 bases). Germline-derived CDR1 and CDR2 are SGHNT and YYREEE (reference sequence). The CDR3 extends over 13 amino acids. The V gene lost 7 bases and the J gene lost 5 bases, with 16 bases spanning the gap. Written as DNA, the CDR3 is TGTGCCAGCGCCGAACAGGGCGCCAACGAGCAGTACTTC. This encodes CASAEQGANEQYF.

The chain carries TRBV7-2 and TRBJ2-7; 8 bases map to TRBD2. The CDR3 has 14 amino acids. Germline V lookup: CDR1 SGHTA, CDR2 FQGNSA. Trimming at V came to 3 bases and at J to 6 bases, leaving 7 bases not matched to a gene. The CDR3 coding sequence is TGTGCCAGCAGCTTGAGACCAGCGGGGGTCGAGCAGTACTTC. Translated: CASSLRPAGVEQYF.

This clone was observed once. The V call is TRBV11-2, the J call TRBJ2-1; D gene ambiguous. The CDR3 is 16 residues long. Trimming removed 4 bases from V and 8 bases from J, with 21 bases in between. Germline assignment: CDR1 SGHAT and CDR2 FQNNGV. The CDR3 DNA reads as TGTGCCAGCAGCTCCCCTATACTACCAGAGCCCCATGAGCAGTTCTTC. Translation: CASSSPILPEPHEQFF.

This chain joins TRBV6-4 and TRBJ2-3; TRBD2 matches at 8 bases. V was pared by 0 bases and J by 4 bases, with 6 bases of the junction left unmatched. The CDR3 loop spans 16 amino acids. The germline gives CDR1 MRHNA, CDR2 SNTAGT. The CDR3 DNA reads TGTGCCAGCAGTGACTCCTCCGGGAGGGCCTCAGATACGCAGTATTTT. It yields the protein CASSDSSGRASDTQYF.

V gene TRBV7-2 combines with J gene TRBJ1-4; D uncertain. V shed 1 base and J shed 0 bases, with 9 bases lying between them. This CDR3 contains 16 residues. Looked up from germline, CDR1 is SGHTA and CDR2 is FQGNSA. This CDR3 is CASSLVGVATNEKLFF. The CDR3 DNA sequence: TGTGCCAGCAGCTTAGTCGGGGTCGCAACTAATGAAAAACTGTTTTTT.

The chain is built from TRBV6-5 and TRBJ2-7; 9 bases align to TRBD2. The germline CDR1 and CDR2 sequences are MNHEY and SVGAGI. The CDR3 contains 14 residues. J was trimmed by 3 bases and V by 11 bases; bases with no gene match: 11. Here the CDR3 DNA reads TGTGCCTCGGCGGGGGGCGGGGGGGGCTACGAGCAGTACTTC. Translation: CASAGGGGGYEQYF.

The rearrangement joins TRBV7-2 to TRBJ2-2, with TRBD1 matching over 8 bases. Trimming took 2 bases from V and 6 from J; bases not matched to a gene: 8. CDR3 size: 16 residues. The germline gives CDR1 SGHTA, CDR2 FQGNSA. CDR3 nucleotides: TGTGCCAGCAGCTTAAATCAGGGGGCGCCGTCCGGGGAGCTGTTTTTT. Protein sequence: CASSLNQGAPSGELFF. The full variable domain, rest sourced from reference TRBV7-2 and TRBJ2-2, is GAGVSQSPSNKVTEKGKDVELRCDPISGHTALYWYRQSLGQGLEFLIYFQGNSAPDKSGLPSDRFSAERTGGSVSTLTIQRTQQEDSAVYLCASSLNQGAPSGELFFGEGSRLTVL.

This chain links TRBV19 with TRBJ2-2; D perhaps matches TRBD1 (6 bases). The CDR3 is 17 amino acids. Germline V gene data show CDR1 as LNHDA and CDR2 as SQIVND (reference sequence). V lost 3 bases, J lost 3 bases, and 17 bases lay in between. This chain's CDR3 is CASSITQGMTYTGELFF. In DNA, the CDR3 is TGTGCCAGTAGTATCACCCAGGGGATGACTTACACCGGGGAGCTGTTTTTT.

In this sample, this clone turned up a few times. A far larger clone is one nucleotide away, so this likely arose from a read error. The chain joins TRBV7-9 to TRBJ2-7; 9 bases match TRBD2. The CDR3 consists of 15 residues. Germline CDR1 SEHNR, CDR2 FQNEAQ (reference sequence). The CDR3 DNA reads TGTACCAGCATCGTAGGTAGCGGGAGTCTCTACGAGCAGTACTTC. Translated, it gives CTSIVGSGSLYEQYF.

V gene TRBV30 combines with J gene TRBJ2-5; possibly TRBD2 for D (6 bases). This CDR3 contains 14 residues. CDR1 and CDR2 (germline): GTSNPN, SVGIG (reference sequence). The germline V and J ends were trimmed by 7 bases and 1 base, with 16 bases remaining between them. The CDR3: CASLLAGSQETQYF. The CDR3 nucleotides read TGTGCCTCCCTACTAGCAGGGTCCCAAGAGACCCAGTACTTC.

This clone has a handful of counts. V and J are TRBV2 and TRBJ2-5; 7 bases agree with TRBD1. The germline gives CDR1 SNHLY, CDR2 FYNNEI. The length of the CDR3 is 18 residues. Trimming took 6 bases from V and 0 from J; bases not matched to a gene: 16. CDR3 region: CASSAGTDTRKYQETQYF. The CDR3, as DNA: TGTGCCAGCAGCGCCGGGACAGACACTAGAAAGTACCAAGAGACCCAGTACTTC.

This clone came up a few times. CDR3 region: CASSFDLTGGLDSPLHF. CDR3 in DNA: TGTGCCAGCAGCTTCGATCTTACAGGGGGCTTAGATTCACCCCTCCACTTT. The chain is built from TRBV2 and TRBJ1-6; 9 bases map to TRBD1. Germline V gene sequence: CDR1 SNHLY, CDR2 FYNNEI. V lost 6 bases to trimming and J lost 8 bases; unmatched junction nucleotides: 14. CDR3 length: 17 residues.

The chain recombines TRBV25-1 with TRBJ1-1; TRBD1 might be the D (5 bases). Germline CDR1 is MGHDK and CDR2 is SYGVNS. This CDR3 comprises 14 residues. Trimming pared 4 bases from V and 3 bases from J, leaving 12 bases between. The CDR3 region has the DNA TGTGCCAGCAGTGTCTTGACAGATGACACTGAAGCTTTCTTT. Amino acid sequence: CASSVLTDDTEAFF.

V gene TRBV4-3 combines with J gene TRBJ1-1; possibly TRBD1 for D (5 bases). Trimming stripped 3 bases from V and 1 base from J, with 18 bases between. Germline V CDR1 and CDR2: LGHNA, YSLEER. CDR3 length: 17 amino acids. The CDR3 protein is CASSQDTRGGRNTEAFF. Here the CDR3 DNA reads TGCGCCAGCAGCCAGGATACCCGGGGGGGGAGGAACACTGAAGCTTTCTTT.

The chain uses TRBV7-3 and TRBJ2-5; 15 bases align to TRBD2. Trimming cost V 0 bases and J 5 bases; bases outside gene matches: 7. Germline lookup yields CDR1 SGHTA and CDR2 FQGTGA. The CDR3 is 18 amino acids. CDR3 sequence reads: CASSLTGLAGGPSETQYF. The CDR3 DNA sequence: TGTGCCAGCAGCTTAACTGGACTAGCGGGGGGGCCATCGGAGACCCAGTACTTC.

This clone showed up just a few times. The chain joins TRBV7-9 to TRBJ2-5; maybe TRBD1 (6 bases). The CDR3 extends over 16 amino acids. Looked up from germline, CDR1 is SEHNR and CDR2 is FQNEAQ (reference sequence). Trimming pared 3 bases from V and 1 base from J, leaving 15 bases between. This chain's CDR3 is CASSFWGLGAQETQYF. The CDR3 DNA reads TGTGCCAGCAGCTTTTGGGGCTTGGGGGCCCAAGAGACCCAGTACTTC.

This clone has just a few counts. This chain uses TRBV5-1 with TRBJ2-3; 11 bases match TRBD2. The CDR3 contains 16 residues. After removal of 3 bases from V and 0 bases from J, the junction contained 3 bases not matched to a gene. Germline V CDR1 and CDR2: SGHRS, YFSETQ. Written as DNA, the CDR3 is TGCGCCAGCAGCTCGGGACTAGCGGTGAGCACAGATACGCAGTATTTT. It codes for CASSSGLAVSTDTQYF.

The chain has TRBV11-3 and TRBJ1-1, with a weak D call TRBD1 (6 bases). V lost 4 bases and J 1 base, leaving 28 bases between the germline ends. Germline CDR1 reads SGHNT; CDR2 reads YENEEA. The CDR3 is 20 residues long. CDR3 sequence: CASSSPPPAYGRDKNTEAFF. CDR3 coding DNA: TGTGCCAGCAGCTCACCTCCCCCGGCGTATGGGAGGGACAAGAACACTGAAGCTTTCTTT.

The rearrangement links TRBV20-1 to TRBJ2-7; D not certain. Per the germline V gene, CDR1 is DFQATT and CDR2 is SNEGSKA (reference sequence). Trimming took 7 bases from V and 2 from J, leaving 9 bases between them. CDR3 length equals 11 residues. DNA of the CDR3: TGCAGTGGCGGCGGAACCTACGAGCAGTACTTC. It yields the protein CSGGGTYEQYF.

J is TRBJ2-3 and V is TRBV10-3; 9 bases are shared with TRBD1. The CDR3 extends over 16 amino acids. The V and J ends lost 8 bases and 4 bases, in that order; junction bases with no gene match: 13. Germline CDR1 reads ENHRY; CDR2 reads SYGVKD. The CDR3 protein is CAIGGRDRERADTQYF. CDR3 sequence (DNA): TGTGCCATCGGAGGTCGGGACAGGGAAAGGGCAGATACGCAGTATTTT.

This clone was counted only a few times. This chain uses TRBV6-1 with TRBJ2-7; 7 bases fit TRBD2. This CDR3 is built from 14 residues. Germline lookup yields CDR1 MNHNS and CDR2 SASEGT. The ends lost 7 bases at V and 1 base at J; junction bases unmatched: 7. In nucleotides, the CDR3 is TGTGCCAGCATAGAGGGAGGGCCTTCCTACGAGCAGTACTTC. Translated, it gives CASIEGGPSYEQYF.

In its sample, this clone was seen a few times. The rearrangement links TRBV6-6 to TRBJ2-5; TRBD1 agrees at 7 bases. CDR1 is MNHNY, CDR2 SVGAGI, per germline (reference sequence). The CDR3 totals 15 residues. The trim removed 5 bases at V and 2 bases at J, leaving 8 bases unmatched. CDR3 sequence: CASSATGTAQETQYF. CDR3 DNA: TGTGCCAGCAGTGCTACCGGGACAGCACAAGAGACCCAGTACTTC.

This clone was detected only once. The chain is built from TRBV7-6 and TRBJ1-1, with 9 bases fitting TRBD1. Germline assignment: CDR1 SGHVS and CDR2 FNYEAQ. V shed 4 bases, J shed 2 bases, and the junction held 5 bases outside the gene matches. This CDR3 contains 15 residues. The CDR3 sequence is CASSSIQGANTEAFF. CDR3 sequence (DNA): TGTGCCAGCAGCTCGATACAGGGGGCAAACACTGAAGCTTTCTTT.